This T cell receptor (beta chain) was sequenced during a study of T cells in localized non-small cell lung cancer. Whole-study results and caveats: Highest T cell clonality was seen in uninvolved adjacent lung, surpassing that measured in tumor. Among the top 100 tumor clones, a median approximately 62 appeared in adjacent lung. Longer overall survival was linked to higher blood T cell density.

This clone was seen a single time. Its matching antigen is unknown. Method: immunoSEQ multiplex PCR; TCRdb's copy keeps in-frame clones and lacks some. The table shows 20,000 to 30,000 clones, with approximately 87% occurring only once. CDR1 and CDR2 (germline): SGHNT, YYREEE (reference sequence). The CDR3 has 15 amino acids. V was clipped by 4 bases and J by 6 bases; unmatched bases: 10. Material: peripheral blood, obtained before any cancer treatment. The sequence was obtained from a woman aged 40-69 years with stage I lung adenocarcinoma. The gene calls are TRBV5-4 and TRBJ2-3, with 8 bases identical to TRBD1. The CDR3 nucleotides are TGTGCCAGCAGCCCCCGGACAGGGTTTGGGGATACGCAGTATTTT. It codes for CASSPRTGFGDTQYF.